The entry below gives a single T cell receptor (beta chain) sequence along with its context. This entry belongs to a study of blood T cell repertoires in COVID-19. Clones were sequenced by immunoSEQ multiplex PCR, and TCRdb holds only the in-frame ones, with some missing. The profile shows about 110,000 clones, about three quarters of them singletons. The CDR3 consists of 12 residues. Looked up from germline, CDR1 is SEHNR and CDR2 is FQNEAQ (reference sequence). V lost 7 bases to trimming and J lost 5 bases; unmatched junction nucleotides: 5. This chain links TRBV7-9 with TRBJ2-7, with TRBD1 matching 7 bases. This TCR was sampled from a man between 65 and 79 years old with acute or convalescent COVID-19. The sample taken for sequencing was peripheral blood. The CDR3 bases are TGTGCCAGCAACCACAGGGGACACGAGCAGTACTTC. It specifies CASNHRGHEQYF.